This T cell receptor beta chain originates from a study of cytomegalovirus exposure and HLA in healthy donors. Study-wide points: The study listed some 160 cytomegalovirus-associated TCR beta chains. As a later analysis showed, a missense DCLRE1C variant was linked to trimming of TCR beta V- and J-genes.

V lost 9 bases, J lost 6 bases, and 18 bases lay in between. The CDR3 contains 14 residues. Germline-derived CDR1 and CDR2 are SGHRS and YFSETQ. The primer mix had 60 Vbeta and 13 Jbeta primers. Data came from immunoSEQ multiplex PCR; TCRdb stores just in-frame clones and leaves some out. This sample's table reports around 76,000 clones. With respect to this clone: Its antigen is unidentified.

This clonotype was sampled from a middle-aged man in good health and CMV-seronegative. The sample taken for sequencing was PBMCs. The V gene is TRBV5-1, the J gene TRBJ2-2; D not resolved. CDR3 amino acids: CATRPQVGAGELFF. The CDR3 DNA sequence: TGCGCCACCAGGCCCCAGGTTGGCGCCGGGGAGCTGTTTTTT.